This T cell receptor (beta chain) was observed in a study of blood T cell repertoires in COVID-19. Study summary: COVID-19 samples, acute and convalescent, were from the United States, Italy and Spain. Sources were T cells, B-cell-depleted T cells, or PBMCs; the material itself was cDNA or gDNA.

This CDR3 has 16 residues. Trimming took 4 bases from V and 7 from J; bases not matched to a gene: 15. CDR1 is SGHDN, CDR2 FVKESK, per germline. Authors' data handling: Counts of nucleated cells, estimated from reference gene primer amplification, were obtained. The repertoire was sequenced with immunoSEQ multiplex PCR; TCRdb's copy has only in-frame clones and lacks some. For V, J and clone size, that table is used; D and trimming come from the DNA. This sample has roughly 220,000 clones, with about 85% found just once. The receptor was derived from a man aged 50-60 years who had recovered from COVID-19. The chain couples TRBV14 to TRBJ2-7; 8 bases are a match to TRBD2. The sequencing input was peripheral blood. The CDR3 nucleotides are TGTGCCAGCAGCCCACCTGGGAGGCGGGGGGCGAGTGAGCAGTACTTC. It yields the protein CASSPPGRRGASEQYF.